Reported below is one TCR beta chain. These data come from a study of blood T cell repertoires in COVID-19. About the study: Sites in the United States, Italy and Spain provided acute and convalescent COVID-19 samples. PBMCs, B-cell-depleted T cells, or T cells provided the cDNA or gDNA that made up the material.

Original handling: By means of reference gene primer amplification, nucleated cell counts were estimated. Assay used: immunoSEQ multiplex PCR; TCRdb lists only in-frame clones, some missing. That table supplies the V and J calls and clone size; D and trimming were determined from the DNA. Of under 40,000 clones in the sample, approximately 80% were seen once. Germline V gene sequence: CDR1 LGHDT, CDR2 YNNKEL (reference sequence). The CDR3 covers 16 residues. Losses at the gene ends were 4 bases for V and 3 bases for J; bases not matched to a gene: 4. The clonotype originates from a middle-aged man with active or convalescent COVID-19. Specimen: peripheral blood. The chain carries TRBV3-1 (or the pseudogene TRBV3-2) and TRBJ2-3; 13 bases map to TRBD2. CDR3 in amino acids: CASSPRLAGGTDTQYF. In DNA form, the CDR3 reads TGTGCCAGCAGCCCGAGACTAGCGGGGGGTACAGATACGCAGTATTTT.